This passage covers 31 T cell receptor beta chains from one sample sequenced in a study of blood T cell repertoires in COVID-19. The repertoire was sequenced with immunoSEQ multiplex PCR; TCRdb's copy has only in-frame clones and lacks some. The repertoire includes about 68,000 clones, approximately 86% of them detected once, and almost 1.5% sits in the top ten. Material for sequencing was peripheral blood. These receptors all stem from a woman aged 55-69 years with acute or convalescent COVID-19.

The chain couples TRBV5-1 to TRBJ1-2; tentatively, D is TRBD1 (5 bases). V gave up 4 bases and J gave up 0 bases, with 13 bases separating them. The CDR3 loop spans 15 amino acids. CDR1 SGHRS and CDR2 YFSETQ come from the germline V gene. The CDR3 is CASSPEIGANYGYTF. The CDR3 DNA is TGCGCCAGCAGCCCGGAGATAGGGGCTAACTATGGCTACACCTTC.

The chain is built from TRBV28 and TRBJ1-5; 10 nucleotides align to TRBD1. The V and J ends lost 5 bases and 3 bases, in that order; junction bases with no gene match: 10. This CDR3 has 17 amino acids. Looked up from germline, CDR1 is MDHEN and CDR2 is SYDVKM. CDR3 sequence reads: CASSRQGALRSNQPQHF. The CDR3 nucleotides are TGTGCCAGCAGTCGACAGGGGGCGTTAAGGTCCAATCAGCCCCAGCATTTT.

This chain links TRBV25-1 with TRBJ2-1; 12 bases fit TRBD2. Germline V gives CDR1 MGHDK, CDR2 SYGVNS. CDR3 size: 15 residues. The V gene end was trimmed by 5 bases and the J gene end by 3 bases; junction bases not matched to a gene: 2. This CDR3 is CASSRTSGIYNEQFF. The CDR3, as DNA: TGTGCCAGCAGTAGGACTAGCGGGATCTACAATGAGCAGTTCTTC.

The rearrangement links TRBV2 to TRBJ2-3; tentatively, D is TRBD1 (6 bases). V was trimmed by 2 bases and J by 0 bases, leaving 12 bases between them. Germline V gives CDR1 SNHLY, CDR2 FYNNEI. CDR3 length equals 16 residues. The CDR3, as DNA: TGTGCCAGCAGTGAACGGGACACCCCAAGCACAGATACGCAGTATTTT. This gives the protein CASSERDTPSTDTQYF.

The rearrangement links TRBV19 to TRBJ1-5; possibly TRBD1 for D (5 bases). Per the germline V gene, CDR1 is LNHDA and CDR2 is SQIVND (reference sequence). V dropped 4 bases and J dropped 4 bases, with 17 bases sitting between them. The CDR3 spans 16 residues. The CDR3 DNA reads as TGTGCCAGTAGTAAAAGCGGGGGGATTAAAAATCAGCCCCAGCATTTT. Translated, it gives CASSKSGGIKNQPQHF.

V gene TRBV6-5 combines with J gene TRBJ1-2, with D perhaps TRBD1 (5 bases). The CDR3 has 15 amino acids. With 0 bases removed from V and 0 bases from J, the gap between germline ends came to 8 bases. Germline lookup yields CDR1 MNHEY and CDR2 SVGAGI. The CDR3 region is CASSYSTASNYGYTF. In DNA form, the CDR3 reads TGTGCCAGCAGTTACTCGACAGCATCTAACTATGGCTACACCTTC.

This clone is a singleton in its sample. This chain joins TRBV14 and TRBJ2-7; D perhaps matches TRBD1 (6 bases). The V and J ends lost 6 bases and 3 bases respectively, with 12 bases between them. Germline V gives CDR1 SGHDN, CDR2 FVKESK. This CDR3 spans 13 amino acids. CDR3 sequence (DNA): TGTGCCAGCAGAATCACAGGGCTCTACGAGCAGTACTTC. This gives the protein CASRITGLYEQYF.

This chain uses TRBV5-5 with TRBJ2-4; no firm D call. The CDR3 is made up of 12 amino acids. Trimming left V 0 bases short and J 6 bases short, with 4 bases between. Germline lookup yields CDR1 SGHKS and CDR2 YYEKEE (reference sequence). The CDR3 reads CASSLAGNIQYF. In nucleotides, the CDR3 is TGTGCCAGCAGCTTGGCCGGAAACATTCAGTACTTC.

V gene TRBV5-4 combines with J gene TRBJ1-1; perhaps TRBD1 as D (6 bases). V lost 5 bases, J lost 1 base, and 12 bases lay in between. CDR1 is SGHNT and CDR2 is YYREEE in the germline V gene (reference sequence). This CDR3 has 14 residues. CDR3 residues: CASRQGTKNTEAFF. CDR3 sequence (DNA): TGTGCCAGCAGACAGGGAACGAAGAACACTGAAGCTTTCTTT.

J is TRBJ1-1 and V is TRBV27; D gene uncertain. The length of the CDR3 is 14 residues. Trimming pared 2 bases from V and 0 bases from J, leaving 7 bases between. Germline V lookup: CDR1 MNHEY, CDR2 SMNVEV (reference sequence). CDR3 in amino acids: CASSLTNMNTEAFF. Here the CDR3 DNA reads TGTGCCAGCAGTTTAACGAACATGAACACTGAAGCTTTCTTT.

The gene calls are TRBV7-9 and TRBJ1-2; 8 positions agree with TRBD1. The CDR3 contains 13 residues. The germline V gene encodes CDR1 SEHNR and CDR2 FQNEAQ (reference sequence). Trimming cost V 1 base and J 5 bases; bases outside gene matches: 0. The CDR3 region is CASSLGQGYGYTF. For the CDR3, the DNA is TGTGCCAGCAGCTTAGGACAGGGGTATGGCTACACCTTC.

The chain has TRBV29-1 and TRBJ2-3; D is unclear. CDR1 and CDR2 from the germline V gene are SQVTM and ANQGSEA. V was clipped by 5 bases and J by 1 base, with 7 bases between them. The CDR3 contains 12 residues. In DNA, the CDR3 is TGCAGCGTTTTACACGGCACAGATACGCAGTATTTT. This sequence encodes CSVLHGTDTQYF.

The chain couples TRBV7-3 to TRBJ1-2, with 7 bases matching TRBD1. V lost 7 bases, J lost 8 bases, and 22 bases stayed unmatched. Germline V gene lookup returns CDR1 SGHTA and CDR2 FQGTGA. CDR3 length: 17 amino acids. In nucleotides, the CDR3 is TGTGCCAGCACCGTAAGGGGCATACAGGGGAGTCTGGAGGGCTACACCTTC. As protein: CASTVRGIQGSLEGYTF.

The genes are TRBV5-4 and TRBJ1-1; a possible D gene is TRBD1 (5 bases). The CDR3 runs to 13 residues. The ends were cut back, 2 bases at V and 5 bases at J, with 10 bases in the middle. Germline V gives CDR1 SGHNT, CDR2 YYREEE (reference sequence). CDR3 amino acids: CASSFQGGTEAFF. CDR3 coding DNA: TGTGCCAGCAGCTTCCAGGGTGGGACTGAAGCTTTCTTT.

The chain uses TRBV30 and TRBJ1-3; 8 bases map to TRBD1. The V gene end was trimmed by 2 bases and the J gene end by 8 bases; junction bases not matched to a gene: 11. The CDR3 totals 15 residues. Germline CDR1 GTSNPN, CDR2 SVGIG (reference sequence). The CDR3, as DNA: TGTGCCTGGAGTAGGGGGTATAACAGGGGGGACACCATATATTTT. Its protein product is CAWSRGYNRGDTIYF.

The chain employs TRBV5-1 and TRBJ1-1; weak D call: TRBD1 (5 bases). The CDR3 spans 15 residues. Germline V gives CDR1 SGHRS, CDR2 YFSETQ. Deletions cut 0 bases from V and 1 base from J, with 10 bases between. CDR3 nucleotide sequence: TGCGCCAGCAGCTTGGGGGGCAGGGAGAACACTGAAGCTTTCTTT. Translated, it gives CASSLGGRENTEAFF.

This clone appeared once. The CDR3 spells CASYDRGRGNYGYTF. The CDR3 DNA is TGTGCCAGCTACGACCGCGGGCGGGGGAACTATGGCTACACCTTC. The chain is built from TRBV6-6 and TRBJ1-2; TRBD1 might be the D (5 bases). There are 15 residues in the CDR3. V gave up 8 bases and J gave up 2 bases, with 18 bases separating them. The germline gives CDR1 MNHNY, CDR2 SVGAGI (reference sequence).

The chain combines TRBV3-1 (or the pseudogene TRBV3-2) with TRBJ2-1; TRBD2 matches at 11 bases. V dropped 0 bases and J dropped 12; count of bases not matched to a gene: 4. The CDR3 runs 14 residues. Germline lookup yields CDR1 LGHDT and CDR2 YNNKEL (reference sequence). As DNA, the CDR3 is TGTGCCAGCAGCCAAGATTTGCTAGCGGGAGGGCAGTTCTTC. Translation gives CASSQDLLAGGQFF.

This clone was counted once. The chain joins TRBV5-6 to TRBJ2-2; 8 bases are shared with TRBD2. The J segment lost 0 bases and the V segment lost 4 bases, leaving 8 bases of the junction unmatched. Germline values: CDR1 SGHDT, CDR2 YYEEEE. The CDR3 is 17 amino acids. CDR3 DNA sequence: TGTGCCAGCAGCCCCTTGGGAGCGGGGGCGAACACCGGGGAGCTGTTTTTT. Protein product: CASSPLGAGANTGELFF.

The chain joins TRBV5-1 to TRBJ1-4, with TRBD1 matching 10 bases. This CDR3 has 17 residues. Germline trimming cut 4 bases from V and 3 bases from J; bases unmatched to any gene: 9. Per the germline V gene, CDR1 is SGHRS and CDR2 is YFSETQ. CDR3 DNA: TGCGCCAGCAGCCGGACAGGGGGAGTGATGGCTAATGAAAAACTGTTTTTT. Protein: CASSRTGGVMANEKLFF.

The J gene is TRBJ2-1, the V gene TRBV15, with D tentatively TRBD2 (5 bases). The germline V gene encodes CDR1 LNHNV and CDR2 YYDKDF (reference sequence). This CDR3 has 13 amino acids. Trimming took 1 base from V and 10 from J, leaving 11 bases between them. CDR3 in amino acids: CATSRGLAEEQFF. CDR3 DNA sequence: TGTGCCACCAGCAGAGGGCTAGCCGAGGAGCAGTTCTTC.

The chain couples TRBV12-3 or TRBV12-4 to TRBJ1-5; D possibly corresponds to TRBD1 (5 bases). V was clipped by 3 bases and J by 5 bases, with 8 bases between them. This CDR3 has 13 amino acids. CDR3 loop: CASSLTEHQPQHF. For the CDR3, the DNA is TGTGCCAGCAGTTTGACAGAACATCAGCCCCAGCATTTT.

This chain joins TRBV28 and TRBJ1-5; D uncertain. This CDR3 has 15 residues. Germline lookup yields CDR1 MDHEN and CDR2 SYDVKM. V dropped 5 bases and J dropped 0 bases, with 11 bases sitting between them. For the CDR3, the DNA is TGTGCCAGCAGTAGGAGTTTGAATAGCAATCAGCCCCAGCATTTT. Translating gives CASSRSLNSNQPQHF. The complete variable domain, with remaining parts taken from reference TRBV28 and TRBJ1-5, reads DVKVTQSSRYLVKRTGEKVFLECVQDMDHENMFWYRQDPGLGLRLIYFSYDVKMKEKGDIPEGYSVSREKKERFSLILESASTNQTSMYLCASSRSLNSNQPQHFGDGTRLSIL.

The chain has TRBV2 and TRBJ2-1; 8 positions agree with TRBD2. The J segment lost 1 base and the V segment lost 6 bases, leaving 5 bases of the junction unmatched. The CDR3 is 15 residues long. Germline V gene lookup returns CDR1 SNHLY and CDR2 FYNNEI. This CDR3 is CASRSGTRSYNEQFF. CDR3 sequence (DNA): TGTGCCAGCAGGTCCGGGACTAGATCCTACAATGAGCAGTTCTTC.

DNA for the CDR3: TGTGCCAGCAGGGGGGACAGGACAAACACCGGGGAGCTGTTTTTT. As protein: CASRGDRTNTGELFF. The rearrangement joins TRBV2 to TRBJ2-2; 8 positions match TRBD1. CDR3 length: 15 residues. Germline V lookup: CDR1 SNHLY, CDR2 FYNNEI. V dropped 6 bases and J dropped 2; count of bases not matched to a gene: 5.

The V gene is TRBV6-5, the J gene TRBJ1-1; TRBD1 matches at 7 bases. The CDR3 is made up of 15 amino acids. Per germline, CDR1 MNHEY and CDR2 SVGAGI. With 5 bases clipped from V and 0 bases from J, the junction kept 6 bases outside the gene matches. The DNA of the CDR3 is TGTGCCAGCAGTCCCCTGACAGGGTTGAACACTGAAGCTTTCTTT. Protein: CASSPLTGLNTEAFF.

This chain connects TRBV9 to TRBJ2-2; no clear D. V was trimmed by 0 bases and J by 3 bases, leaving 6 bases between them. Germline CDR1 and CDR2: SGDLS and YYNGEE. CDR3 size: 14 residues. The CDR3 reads CASSVAPDTGELFF. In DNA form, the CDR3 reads TGTGCCAGCAGCGTAGCACCGGACACCGGGGAGCTGTTTTTT.

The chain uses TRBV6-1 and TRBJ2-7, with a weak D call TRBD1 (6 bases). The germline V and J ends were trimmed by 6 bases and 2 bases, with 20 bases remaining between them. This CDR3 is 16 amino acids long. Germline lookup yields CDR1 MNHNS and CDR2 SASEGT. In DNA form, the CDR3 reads TGTGCCAGCAGCGAAACACGTACAGGGACGACCTACGAGCAGTACTTC. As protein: CASSETRTGTTYEQYF.

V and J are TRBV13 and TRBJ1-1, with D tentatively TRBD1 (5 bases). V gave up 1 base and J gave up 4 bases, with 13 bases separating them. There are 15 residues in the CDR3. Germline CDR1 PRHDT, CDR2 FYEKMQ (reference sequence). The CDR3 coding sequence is TGTGCCAGCAGCTTAGTGGGGGGTTGGGTCACTGAAGCTTTCTTT. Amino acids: CASSLVGGWVTEAFF.

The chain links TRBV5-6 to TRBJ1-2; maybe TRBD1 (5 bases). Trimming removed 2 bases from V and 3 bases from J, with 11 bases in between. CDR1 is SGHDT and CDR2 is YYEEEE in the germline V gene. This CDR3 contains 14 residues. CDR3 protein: CASSLGRADYGYTF. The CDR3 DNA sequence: TGTGCCAGCAGCTTAGGCAGGGCGGACTATGGCTACACCTTC.

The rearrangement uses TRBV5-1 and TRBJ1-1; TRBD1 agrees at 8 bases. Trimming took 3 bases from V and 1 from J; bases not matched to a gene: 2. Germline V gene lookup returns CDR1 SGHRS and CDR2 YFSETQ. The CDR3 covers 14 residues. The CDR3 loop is CASSWGQANTEAFF. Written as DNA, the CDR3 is TGCGCCAGCAGCTGGGGACAGGCGAACACTGAAGCTTTCTTT.